Below, 25 T cell receptor beta chains from the same sample are listed, as sequenced in a study of blood T cell repertoires in COVID-19. Method: immunoSEQ multiplex PCR; TCRdb's copy keeps in-frame clones and lacks some. The sample has 200,000 to 250,000 clones, approximately 87% seen once; the top ten hold about 2%. The sequenced material came from peripheral blood. The source is a woman aged 45-60 years with acute or convalescent COVID-19.

The rearrangement links TRBV5-5 to TRBJ1-5, with TRBD1 matching over 7 bases. The CDR3 spans 13 residues. Trimming took 4 bases from V and 4 from J; bases not matched to a gene: 2. From germline, CDR1 is SGHKS and CDR2 YYEKEE (reference sequence). As DNA, the CDR3 is TGTGCCAGCAGCCAGGACAGGAATCAGCCCCAGCATTTT. This gives the protein CASSQDRNQPQHF.

CDR3 loop: CASSLDSGEQFF. In nucleotides, the CDR3 is TGTGCCAGCAGCTTAGACTCGGGGGAGCAGTTCTTC. The chain uses TRBV11-1 and TRBJ2-1, with D perhaps matching TRBD2 (5 bases). Germline V gene lookup returns CDR1 SGHAT and CDR2 FQDESV (reference sequence). The CDR3 is 12 amino acids. V was clipped by 1 base and J by 10 bases, with 8 bases between them.

V and J are TRBV6-1 and TRBJ2-5; TRBD2 matches 14 bases. The CDR3 covers 18 residues. The J segment lost 4 bases and the V segment lost 1 base, leaving 8 bases of the junction unmatched. Germline V lookup: CDR1 MNHNS, CDR2 SASEGT. In DNA, the CDR3 is TGTGCCAGCAGTGAAGAGGGACTAGCGGGGGCGTTGGCAGAGACCCAGTACTTC. This codes for CASSEEGLAGALAETQYF.

The rearrangement links TRBV5-4 to TRBJ1-5; D remains ambiguous. The CDR3 spans 14 residues. Trimming shortened V by 0 bases and J by 4 bases, and 8 bases separated the two germline ends. Germline CDR1 and CDR2: SGHNT and YYREEE (reference sequence). CDR3 DNA: TGTGCCAGCAGCTTGGTGCCAGGAAATCAGCCCCAGCATTTT. This translates into CASSLVPGNQPQHF.

The chain couples TRBV5-4 to TRBJ2-5, with D possibly TRBD1 on 6 matching bases. V lost 5 bases and J lost 2, with 19 bases in between. Germline assignment: CDR1 SGHNT and CDR2 YYREEE (reference sequence). This CDR3 region has 16 residues. The CDR3 loop reads CASRMFQGNLQETQYF. In nucleotides, the CDR3 is TGTGCCAGCAGGATGTTTCAGGGGAACCTACAAGAGACCCAGTACTTC.

The chain recombines TRBV7-8 with TRBJ2-7; 7 bases are a match to TRBD1. Germline CDR1 SGHVS, CDR2 FQNEAQ. Trimming removed 5 bases from V and 6 bases from J; junction bases left unmatched: 10. The CDR3 contains 14 residues. DNA for the CDR3: TGTGCCAGCAGCCCCGGGACAGTTCGATCCGAGCAGTACTTC. It translates to CASSPGTVRSEQYF.

The genes are TRBV4-2 and TRBJ2-7; tentatively, D is TRBD1 (6 bases). The V gene's germline CDR1 is LGHNA and CDR2 YNFKEQ. This CDR3 comprises 16 residues. V lost 1 base and J 0 bases, leaving 13 bases between the germline ends. CDR3 loop: CASSQGYRTDSYEQYF. The CDR3 DNA follows: TGTGCCAGCAGCCAAGGGTACAGGACAGACTCCTACGAGCAGTACTTC.

This clone was recorded a few times. The chain uses TRBV4-3 and TRBJ2-2; 8 bases fit TRBD2. With 1 base clipped from V and 5 bases from J, the junction kept 0 bases outside the gene matches. The CDR3 totals 14 residues. CDR1 and CDR2 from the germline V gene are LGHNA and YSLEER. The CDR3 reads CASSQGGGTGELFF. The CDR3 region has the DNA TGCGCCAGCAGCCAAGGCGGGGGGACCGGGGAGCTGTTTTTT.

For the CDR3, the DNA is TGTGCCAGCAGTTACGCGACTGGGACAGGCTCTGAAAAACTGTTTTTT. As protein: CASSYATGTGSEKLFF. The chain links TRBV6-2 or TRBV6-3 to TRBJ1-4; 8 nucleotides agree with TRBD1. Unmatched junction bases numbered 9, after V lost 2 bases and J lost 7 bases. Germline V lookup: CDR1 MNHEY, CDR2 SVGEGT. This CDR3 contains 16 residues.

This CDR3 reads CASSRIGTGGRETQYF. CDR3 bases: TGTGCCAGCAGCCGAATTGGGACAGGGGGAAGAGAGACCCAGTACTTC. The J gene is TRBJ2-5, the V gene TRBV5-4; 11 bases fit TRBD1. This CDR3 has 16 amino acids. Trimming cost V 4 bases and J 4 bases; bases outside gene matches: 9. Germline CDR1 SGHNT, CDR2 YYREEE (reference sequence). The entire variable domain, with the rest obtained from reference TRBV5-4 and TRBJ2-5, is as follows: ETGVTQSPTHLIKTRGQQVTLRCSSQSGHNTVSWYQQALGQGPQFIFQYYREEENGRGNFPPRFSGLQFPNYSSELNVNALELDDSALYLCASSRIGTGGRETQYFGPGTRLLVL.

V and J are TRBV6-5 and TRBJ1-1; 8 bases line up with TRBD1. The CDR3 spans 15 residues. The V gene end was trimmed by 6 bases and the J gene end by 1 base; junction bases not matched to a gene: 7. CDR1 and CDR2 from the germline V gene are MNHEY and SVGAGI. CDR3 sequence: CASSRPGTGNTEAFF. The CDR3 DNA reads TGTGCCAGCAGCCGTCCCGGGACAGGGAACACTGAAGCTTTCTTT.

V gene TRBV14 combines with J gene TRBJ2-7; tentatively, D is TRBD2 (7 bases). Per the germline V gene, CDR1 is SGHDN and CDR2 is FVKESK. The V end lost 4 bases, the J end lost 3 bases, and 13 bases lay between the germline ends. CDR3 length: 14 amino acids. The CDR3 reads CASSPGRGGYEQYF. The DNA of the CDR3 is TGTGCCAGCAGCCCCGGAAGGGGGGGCTACGAGCAGTACTTC.

This chain links TRBV5-4 with TRBJ2-2; TRBD2 matches at 10 bases. CDR1 is SGHNT, CDR2 YYREEE, per germline (reference sequence). CDR3 length: 17 amino acids. V gave up 8 bases and J gave up 4 bases; unmatched junction bases: 14. CDR3 loop: CASRGGAGGPVTGELFF. In DNA, the CDR3 is TGTGCCAGTCGGGGAGGAGCGGGAGGGCCGGTCACCGGGGAGCTGTTTTTT.

The chain employs TRBV18 and TRBJ1-2; TRBD1 agrees at 9 bases. There are 18 residues in the CDR3. The J segment lost 2 bases and the V segment lost 2 bases, leaving 12 bases of the junction unmatched. The germline V gene has CDR1 KGHSH and CDR2 LQKENI. This CDR3 reads CASSPTDRGTVRNYGYTF. The CDR3 DNA sequence: TGTGCCAGCTCACCAACGGACAGGGGCACGGTGAGAAACTATGGCTACACCTTC.

V is TRBV30 and J is TRBJ1-4, with TRBD1 as a possible D gene (5 bases). CDR3 size: 14 residues. V lost 0 bases and J 6 bases, leaving 11 bases between the germline ends. The germline gives CDR1 GTSNPN, CDR2 SVGIG (reference sequence). The CDR3 region has the DNA TGTGCCTGGAGTGTGGGTTTAGGGGATGAAAAACTGTTTTTT. It encodes CAWSVGLGDEKLFF. Complete variable domain (other parts from reference TRBV30 and TRBJ1-4): SQTIHQWPATLVQPVGSPLSLECTVEGTSNPNLYWYRQAAGRGLQLLFYSVGIGQISSEVPQNLSASRPQDRQFILSSKKLLLSDSGFYLCAWSVGLGDEKLFFGSGTQLSVL.

The chain links TRBV27 to TRBJ2-7; the D gene is possibly TRBD1 (5 bases). With 5 bases removed from V and 3 bases from J, the gap between germline ends came to 20 bases. The CDR3 has 16 residues. Germline assignment: CDR1 MNHEY and CDR2 SMNVEV (reference sequence). This CDR3 is CASSLGPQGSFYEQYF. As DNA, the CDR3 is TGTGCCAGCAGTCTTGGTCCTCAGGGTAGCTTCTACGAGCAGTACTTC.

The chain employs TRBV11-2 and TRBJ1-4, with TRBD1 matching over 10 bases. The CDR3 covers 15 residues. The ends lost 5 bases at V and 0 bases at J; junction bases unmatched: 0. Germline V lookup: CDR1 SGHAT, CDR2 FQNNGV. CDR3: CASSGQGATNEKLFF. In DNA form, the CDR3 reads TGTGCCAGCAGCGGACAGGGGGCAACTAATGAAAAACTGTTTTTT.

The J gene is TRBJ2-3, the V gene TRBV5-4; 10 bases match TRBD2. CDR3 length: 16 amino acids. V lost 3 bases to trimming and J lost 5 bases; unmatched junction nucleotides: 9. Germline-derived CDR1 and CDR2 are SGHNT and YYREEE (reference sequence). CDR3 DNA: TGTGCCAGCAGCTCCCTAGCGGGAGCTGATCTAGATACGCAGTATTTT. This gives the protein CASSSLAGADLDTQYF.

This sequence joins TRBV4-1 and TRBJ2-5, with 7 positions matching TRBD2. The CDR3 length is 17 residues. With V trimmed by 1 base and J by 5 bases, 13 bases remained unmatched. Germline V gives CDR1 MGHRA, CDR2 YSYEKL. The CDR3 spells CASSQVARAGVMETQYF. CDR3 in DNA: TGCGCCAGCAGCCAAGTGGCTCGTGCGGGAGTGATGGAGACCCAGTACTTC.

The chain is built from TRBV2 and TRBJ1-2; no clear D. CDR1 and CDR2 from the germline V gene are SNHLY and FYNNEI. The CDR3 contains 12 residues. V was trimmed by 6 bases and J by 4 bases, leaving 9 bases between them. CDR3: CASRKQFYGYTF. The CDR3 coding sequence is TGTGCCAGCAGGAAACAGTTCTATGGCTACACCTTC.

This chain joins TRBV11-3 and TRBJ2-1; TRBD2 is a possible D gene (6 bases). V lost 6 bases to trimming and J lost 10 bases, with 10 bases between them. The CDR3 has 11 amino acids. The V gene's germline CDR1 is SGHNT and CDR2 YENEEA. The CDR3 reads CASSQGLEQFF. Here the CDR3 DNA reads TGTGCCAGCAGTCAAGGACTAGAGCAGTTCTTC. Together with reference TRBV11-3 and TRBJ2-1, the CDR3 gives the full variable domain: EAGVVQSPRYKIIEKKQPVAFWCNPISGHNTLYWYLQNLGQGPELLIRYENEEAVDDSQLPKDRFSAERLKGVDSTLKIQPAELGDSAVYLCASSQGLEQFFGPGTRLTVL.

The CDR3 DNA follows: TGTGCCAGCCGAACCCAACTAGCGGCGTACAATGAGCAGTTCTTC. Residues: CASRTQLAAYNEQFF. The chain joins TRBV18 to TRBJ2-1, with TRBD2 matching 8 bases. Per germline, CDR1 KGHSH and CDR2 LQKENI. Trimming cost V 8 bases and J 4 bases; bases outside gene matches: 10. The CDR3 contains 15 residues.

V is TRBV19 and J is TRBJ2-2; 7 bases are shared with TRBD2. With V trimmed by 2 bases and J by 7 bases, 10 bases remained unmatched. The CDR3 is 16 amino acids. CDR1 is LNHDA, CDR2 SQIVND, per germline (reference sequence). CDR3 in amino acids: CASSISASGGVGELFF. Here the CDR3 DNA reads TGTGCCAGTAGTATATCGGCTAGCGGAGGGGTCGGGGAGCTGTTTTTT.

There are a few counts of this clone. This chain links TRBV30 with TRBJ1-4, with D unresolved. CDR3 size: 13 residues. V was shortened by 3 bases and J by 5 bases, with 10 bases between the two germline ends. Germline loops: CDR1 GTSNPN, CDR2 SVGIG (reference sequence). The CDR3 region is CAWSGGLNEKLFF. As DNA, the CDR3 is TGTGCCTGGAGCGGAGGGTTAAATGAAAAACTGTTTTTT. Combining the CDR3 with reference TRBV30 and TRBJ1-4 gives the whole variable domain SQTIHQWPATLVQPVGSPLSLECTVEGTSNPNLYWYRQAAGRGLQLLFYSVGIGQISSEVPQNLSASRPQDRQFILSSKKLLLSDSGFYLCAWSGGLNEKLFFGSGTQLSVL.

The genes are TRBV15 and TRBJ2-3, with 10 nucleotides matching TRBD2. V shed 1 base, J shed 1 base, and the junction held 2 bases outside the gene matches. The CDR3 has 16 residues. Per germline, CDR1 LNHNV and CDR2 YYDKDF (reference sequence). CDR3 protein: CATSRGLAGRTDTQYF. CDR3 DNA: TGTGCCACCAGCAGAGGACTAGCGGGCCGCACAGATACGCAGTATTTT.